Listed here are 5 T cell receptor beta chains from one sample, sequenced in a study of blood T cell repertoires in COVID-19 (dated by TCRdb to 2020 to 2022). Library method: the immunoSEQ multiplex PCR assay. In its TCRdb copy, this immuneACCESS table keeps in-frame sequences only and misses some clones. Where compared with another copy, unresolved V genes explain less than half of these, and the others have no known cause. For this sample the table gives under 200,000 clones, of which less than 90% were detected only once. Roughly 7.3% of the sample comes from the top ten. The sample comprised PBMCs or T cells enriched from blood (not recorded which). The receptors derive from a woman between 50 and 59 years old who had recovered from COVID-19.

V gene TRBV7-8 combines with J gene TRBJ1-1; maybe TRBD1 (6 bases). The length of the CDR3 is 16 residues. Germline values: CDR1 SGHVS, CDR2 FQNEAQ. The germline V and J ends were trimmed by 8 bases and 3 bases, with 22 bases remaining between them. CDR3 region: CASLRGGRRLDTEAFF. The DNA for the CDR3 is TGTGCCAGCCTGAGGGGGGGGCGCCGGTTGGACACTGAAGCTTTCTTT.

The chain uses TRBV7-9 and TRBJ1-2; TRBD1 matches 7 bases. Germline V CDR1 and CDR2: SEHNR, FQNEAQ (reference sequence). V shed 6 bases, J shed 10 bases, and the junction held 5 bases outside the gene matches. The CDR3 runs 11 residues. The CDR3, as DNA: TGTGCCAGCAGTTCTACAGGGGCCTACACCTTC. Its translation: CASSSTGAYTF.

The genes are TRBV6-2 or TRBV6-3 and TRBJ2-5; tentatively, D is TRBD1 (6 bases). The CDR3 is 14 amino acids. The germline V gene encodes CDR1 MNHEY and CDR2 SVGEGT. V was shortened by 2 bases and J by 4 bases, with 11 bases between the two germline ends. CDR3 bases: TGTGCCAGCAGTTACGGGGGCGGCGTAGAGACCCAGTACTTC. Translating it yields CASSYGGGVETQYF.

V is TRBV7-2 and J is TRBJ2-1; 7 positions match TRBD2. Germline V gene data show CDR1 as SGHTA and CDR2 as FQGNSA. The CDR3 is made up of 15 amino acids. Unmatched junction bases numbered 4, after V lost 1 base and J lost 4 bases. The CDR3 spells CASSLGGLPYNEQFF. The DNA of the CDR3 is TGTGCCAGCAGCTTAGGGGGACTACCGTACAATGAGCAGTTCTTC.

The J gene is TRBJ1-2, the V gene TRBV12-3 or TRBV12-4; 7 bases agree with TRBD1. This CDR3 has 12 residues. The ends lost 0 bases at V and 8 bases at J; junction bases unmatched: 0. CDR3 region: CASSLAGGGYTF. The CDR3 DNA is TGTGCCAGCAGTTTAGCAGGGGGCGGCTACACCTTC.